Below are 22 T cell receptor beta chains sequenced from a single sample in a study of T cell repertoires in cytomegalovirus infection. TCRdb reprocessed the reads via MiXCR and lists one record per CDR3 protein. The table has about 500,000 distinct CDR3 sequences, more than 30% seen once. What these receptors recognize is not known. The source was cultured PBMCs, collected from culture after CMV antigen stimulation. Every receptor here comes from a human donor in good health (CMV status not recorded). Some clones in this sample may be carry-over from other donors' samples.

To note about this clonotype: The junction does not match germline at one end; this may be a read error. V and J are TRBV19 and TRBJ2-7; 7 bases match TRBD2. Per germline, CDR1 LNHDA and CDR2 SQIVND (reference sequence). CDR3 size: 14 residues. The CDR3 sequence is CASSTGGSSSEQYF. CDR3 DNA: TGTGCCAGTAGTACGGGCGGGAGTTCCTCCGAGCAGTACTTC.

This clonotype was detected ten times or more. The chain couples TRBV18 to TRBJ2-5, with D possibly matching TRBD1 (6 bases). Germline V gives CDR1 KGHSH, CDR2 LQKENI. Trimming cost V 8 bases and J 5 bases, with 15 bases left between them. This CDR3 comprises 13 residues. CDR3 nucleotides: TGTGCCAGCAGCCCACAGGGAAGGGAGACCCAGTACTTC. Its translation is CASSPQGRETQYF.

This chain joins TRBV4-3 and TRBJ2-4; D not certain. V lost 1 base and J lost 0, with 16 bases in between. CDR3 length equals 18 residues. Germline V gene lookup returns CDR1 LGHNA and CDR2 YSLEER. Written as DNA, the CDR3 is TGCGCCAGCAGCCAAGGCTCATCGTCCAGAATAGCCAAAAACATTCAGTACTTC. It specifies CASSQGSSSRIAKNIQYF.

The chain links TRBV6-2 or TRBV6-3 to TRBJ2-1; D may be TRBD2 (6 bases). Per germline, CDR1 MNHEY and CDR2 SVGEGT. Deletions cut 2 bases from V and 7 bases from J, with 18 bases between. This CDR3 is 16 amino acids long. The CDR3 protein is CASSYLPQGGSNEQFF. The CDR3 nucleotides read TGTGCCAGCAGTTACCTCCCCCAGGGAGGCTCGAATGAGCAGTTCTTC.

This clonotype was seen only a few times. CDR3: CASSLSTGSEGELFF. The DNA for the CDR3 is TGTGCCAGCAGTTTATCAACAGGGAGTGAGGGGGAGCTGTTTTTT. V gene TRBV27 combines with J gene TRBJ2-2, with a possible D match to TRBD1 (6 bases). V was shortened by 0 bases and J by 8 bases, with 13 bases between the two germline ends. Germline CDR1 is MNHEY and CDR2 is SMNVEV (reference sequence). The CDR3 runs to 15 residues.

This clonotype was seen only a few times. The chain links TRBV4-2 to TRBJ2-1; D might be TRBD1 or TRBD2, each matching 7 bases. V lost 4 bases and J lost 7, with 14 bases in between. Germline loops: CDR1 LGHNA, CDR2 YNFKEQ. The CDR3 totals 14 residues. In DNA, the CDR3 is TGTGCCAGCAGCCGACTGCAGGGGGGGAATGAGCAGTTCTTC. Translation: CASSRLQGGNEQFF.

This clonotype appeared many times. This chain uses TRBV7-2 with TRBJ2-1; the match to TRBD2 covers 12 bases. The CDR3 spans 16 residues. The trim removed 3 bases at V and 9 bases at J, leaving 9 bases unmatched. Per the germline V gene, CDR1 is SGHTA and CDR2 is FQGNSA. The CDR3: CASSFSATSGSFEQFF. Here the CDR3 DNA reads TGTGCCAGCAGCTTTTCGGCGACTAGCGGGAGCTTTGAGCAGTTCTTC.

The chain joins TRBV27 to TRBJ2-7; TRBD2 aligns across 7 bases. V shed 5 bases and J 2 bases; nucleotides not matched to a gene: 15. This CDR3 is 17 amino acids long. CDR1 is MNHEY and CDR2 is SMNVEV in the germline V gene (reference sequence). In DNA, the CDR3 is TGTGCCAGCAGTCCGTCTCCGCTAGCGGCTAACACCTACGAGCAGTACTTC. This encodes CASSPSPLAANTYEQYF.

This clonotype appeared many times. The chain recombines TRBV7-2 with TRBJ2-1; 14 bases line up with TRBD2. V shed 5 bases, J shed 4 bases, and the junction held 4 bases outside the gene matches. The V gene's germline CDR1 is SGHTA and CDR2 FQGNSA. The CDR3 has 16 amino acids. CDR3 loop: CASSPRTSGRYNEQFF. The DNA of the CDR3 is TGTGCCAGCAGCCCACGGACTAGCGGGAGGTACAATGAGCAGTTCTTC.

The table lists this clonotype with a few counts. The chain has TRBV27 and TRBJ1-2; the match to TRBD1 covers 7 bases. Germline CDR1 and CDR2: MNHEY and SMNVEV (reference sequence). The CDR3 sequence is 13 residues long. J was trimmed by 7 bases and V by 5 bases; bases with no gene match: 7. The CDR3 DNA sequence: TGTGCCAGCAGTGAGCCAGGGGGGGCTGGCTACACCTTC. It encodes CASSEPGGAGYTF.

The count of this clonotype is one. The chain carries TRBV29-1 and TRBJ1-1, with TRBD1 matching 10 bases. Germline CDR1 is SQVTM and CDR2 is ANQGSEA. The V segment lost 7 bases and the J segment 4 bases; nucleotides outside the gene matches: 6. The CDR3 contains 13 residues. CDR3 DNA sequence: TGCAGCGGCCAGACAGGGGGCCGCACTGAAGCTTTCTTT. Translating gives CSGQTGGRTEAFF.

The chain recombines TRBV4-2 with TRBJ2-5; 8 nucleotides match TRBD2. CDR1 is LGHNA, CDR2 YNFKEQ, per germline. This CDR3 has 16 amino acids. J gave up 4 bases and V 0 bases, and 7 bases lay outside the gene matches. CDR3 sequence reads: CASSQDSRLAGETQYF. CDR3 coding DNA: TGTGCCAGCAGCCAAGATAGTCGGCTAGCGGGAGAGACCCAGTACTTC.

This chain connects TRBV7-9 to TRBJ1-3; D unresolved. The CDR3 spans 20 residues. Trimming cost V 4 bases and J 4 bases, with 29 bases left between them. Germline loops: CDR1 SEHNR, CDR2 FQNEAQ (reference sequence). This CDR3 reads CASSSTPLTSALSSGNTIYF. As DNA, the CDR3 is TGTGCCAGCAGCTCGACACCGCTAACCTCAGCCCTCAGCAGCGGAAACACCATATATTTT.

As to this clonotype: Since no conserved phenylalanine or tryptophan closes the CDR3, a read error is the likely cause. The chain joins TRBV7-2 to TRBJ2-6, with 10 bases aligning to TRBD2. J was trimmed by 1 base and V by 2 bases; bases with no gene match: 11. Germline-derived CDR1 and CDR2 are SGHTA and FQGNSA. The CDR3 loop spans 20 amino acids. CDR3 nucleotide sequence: TGTGCCAGCAGCTTACCCTTGGGTAGCGGGAGGTTTTCTGGGGCCAACGTCCTGACTTCC. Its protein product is CASSLPLGSGRFSGANVLTS.

CDR3 sequence reads: CASSRRVGGGLNSPLHF. The CDR3, as DNA: TGTGCCAGCAGCCGACGGGTCGGAGGCGGACTGAATTCACCCCTCCACTTT. This chain joins TRBV25-1 and TRBJ1-6; D call uncertain. The germline V gene encodes CDR1 MGHDK and CDR2 SYGVNS. The V and J ends lost 6 bases and 7 bases respectively, with 22 bases between them. The CDR3 runs 17 residues.

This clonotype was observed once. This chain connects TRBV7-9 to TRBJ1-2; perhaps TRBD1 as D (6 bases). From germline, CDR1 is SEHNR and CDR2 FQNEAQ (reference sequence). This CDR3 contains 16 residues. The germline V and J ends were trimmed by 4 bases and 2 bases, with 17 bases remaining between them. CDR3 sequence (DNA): TGTGCCAGCAGCTCACCTTTACAGGGAAGGAACTATGGCTACACCTTC. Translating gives CASSSPLQGRNYGYTF. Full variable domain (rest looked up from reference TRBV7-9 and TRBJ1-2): DTGVSQNPRHKITKRGQNVTFRCDPISEHNRLYWYRQTLGQGPEFLTYFQNEAQLEKSRLLSDRFSAERPKGSFSTLEIQRTEQGDSAMYLCASSSPLQGRNYGYTFGSGTRLTVV.

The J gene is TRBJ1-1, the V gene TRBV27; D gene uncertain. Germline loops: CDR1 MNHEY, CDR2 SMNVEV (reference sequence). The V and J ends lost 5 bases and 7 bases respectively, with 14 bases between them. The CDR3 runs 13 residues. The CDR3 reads CASSPANIDEAFF. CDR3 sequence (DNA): TGTGCCAGCAGTCCCGCCAACATTGATGAAGCTTTCTTT.

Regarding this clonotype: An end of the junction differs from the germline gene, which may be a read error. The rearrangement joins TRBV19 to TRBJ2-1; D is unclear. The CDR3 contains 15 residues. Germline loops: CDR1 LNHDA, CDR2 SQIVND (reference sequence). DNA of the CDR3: TGTGCCTGTAGTATCCCGGGCTTCTCCTACAATGAGCAGTTCTTC. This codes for CACSIPGFSYNEQFF.

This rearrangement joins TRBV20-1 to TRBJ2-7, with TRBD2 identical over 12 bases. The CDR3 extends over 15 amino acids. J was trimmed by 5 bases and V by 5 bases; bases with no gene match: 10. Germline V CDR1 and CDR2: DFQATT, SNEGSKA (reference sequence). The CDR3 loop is CSAVSSGRALDEQYF. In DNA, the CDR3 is TGCAGTGCTGTTTCTAGCGGGAGGGCCCTGGACGAGCAGTACTTC.

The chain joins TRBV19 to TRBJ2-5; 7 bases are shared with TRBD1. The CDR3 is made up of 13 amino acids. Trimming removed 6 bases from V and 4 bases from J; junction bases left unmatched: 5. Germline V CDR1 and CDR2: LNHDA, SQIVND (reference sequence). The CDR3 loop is CASRRQGSETQYF. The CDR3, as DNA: TGTGCCAGTAGGAGACAGGGCTCAGAGACCCAGTACTTC.

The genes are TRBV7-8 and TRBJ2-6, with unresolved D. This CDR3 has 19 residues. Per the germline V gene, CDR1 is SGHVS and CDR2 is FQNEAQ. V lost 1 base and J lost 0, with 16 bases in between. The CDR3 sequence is CASSLVQAHSTSGANVLTF. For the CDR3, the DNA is TGTGCCAGCAGCTTAGTTCAGGCCCACTCAACCTCTGGGGCCAACGTCCTGACTTTC.

CDR3 sequence (DNA): TGTGCCAGCAGTCTCACAGGAGATTCACCCCTCCACTTT. Amino acid sequence: CASSLTGDSPLHF. The chain carries TRBV12-3 or TRBV12-4 and TRBJ1-6; possibly TRBD1 for D (5 bases). CDR3 length: 13 amino acids. Trimming left V 5 bases short and J 8 bases short, with 10 bases between.